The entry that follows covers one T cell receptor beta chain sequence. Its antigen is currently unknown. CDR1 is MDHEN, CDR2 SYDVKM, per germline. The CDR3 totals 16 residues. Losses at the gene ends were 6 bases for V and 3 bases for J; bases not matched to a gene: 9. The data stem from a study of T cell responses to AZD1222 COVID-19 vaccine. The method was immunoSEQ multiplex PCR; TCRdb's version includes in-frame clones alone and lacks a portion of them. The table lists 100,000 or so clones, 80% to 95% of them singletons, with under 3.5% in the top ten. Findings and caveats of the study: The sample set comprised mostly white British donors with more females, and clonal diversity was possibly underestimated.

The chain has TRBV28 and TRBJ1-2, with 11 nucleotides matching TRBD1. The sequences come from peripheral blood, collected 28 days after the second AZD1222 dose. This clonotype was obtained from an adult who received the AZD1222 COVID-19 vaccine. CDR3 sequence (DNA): TGTGCCAGCAGCTACGCCGGGACAGGGGGGTACTATGGCTACACCTTC. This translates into CASSYAGTGGYYGYTF.